Each of the 15 T cell receptor beta chains below was sequenced from the same sample in a study of CD8 T cells in ankylosing spondylitis. General study findings and limits: Ankylosing spondylitis blood seemed to carry a telltale TCR beta motif made of under 10 highly homologous variants.

These receptors are not linked to any known antigen. TCRdb used MiXCR to reprocess the 5' RACE reads, holding one entry per CDR3 protein. The sample holds 100,000 to 150,000 distinct CDR3 sequences, more than 15% seen once. The sequencing input was blood, either unsorted or a sorted T cell fraction (not recorded which). These receptors were taken from a male donor with ankylosing spondylitis.

This chain joins TRBV3-1 and TRBJ1-3; weak D call: TRBD1 (5 bases). The CDR3 runs to 17 residues. V lost 0 bases and J 1 base, leaving 13 bases between the germline ends. Germline CDR1 reads LGHDT; CDR2 reads YNNKEL (reference sequence). This chain's CDR3 is CASSQEGDSLSGNTIYF. In DNA, the CDR3 is TGTGCCAGCAGCCAAGAGGGAGACAGTCTTTCTGGAAACACCATATATTTT.

The chain employs TRBV20-1 and TRBJ2-7; a weak D match, TRBD1 (6 bases). CDR3 length equals 13 residues. V was trimmed by 3 bases and J by 9 bases, leaving 18 bases between them. Germline CDR1 is DFQATT and CDR2 is SNEGSKA (reference sequence). CDR3 in DNA: TGCAGTGCTAGCTCCCAGGGGACGGCCCGGCAGTACTTC. The encoded protein is CSASSQGTARQYF.

The V gene is TRBV12-3 or TRBV12-4, the J gene TRBJ2-7; TRBD2 matches at 15 bases. CDR3 length: 17 amino acids. V lost 5 bases and J lost 0; bases outside the gene matches: 5. CDR3 nucleotide sequence: TGTGCCAGCAGTCCGGGACTAGCGGGAGGTTTCTCCTACGAGCAGTACTTC. It codes for CASSPGLAGGFSYEQYF.

This clonotype was detected only a few times. The rearrangement links TRBV3-1 to TRBJ1-6; D gene ambiguous. Germline V gives CDR1 LGHDT, CDR2 YNNKEL (reference sequence). The length of the CDR3 is 15 residues. V gave up 5 bases and J gave up 8 bases, with 16 bases separating them. The CDR3 spells CASSAGYFPDSPLHF. CDR3 sequence (DNA): TGTGCCAGCAGCGCCGGATATTTTCCAGATTCACCCCTCCACTTT.

The V gene is TRBV7-9, the J gene TRBJ1-3; D uncertain. This CDR3 is built from 17 residues. Trimming pared 6 bases from V and 0 bases from J, leaving 18 bases between. CDR1 and CDR2 from the germline V gene are SEHNR and FQNEAQ (reference sequence). The CDR3 DNA is TGTGCCAGCAGTCCCCCCCGCATCGGAAGCTCTGGAAACACCATATATTTT. Amino acids: CASSPPRIGSSGNTIYF.

This clonotype came up a few times. J is TRBJ2-3 and V is TRBV2; 7 bases map to TRBD1. This CDR3 has 16 residues. From germline, CDR1 is SNHLY and CDR2 FYNNEI. Germline trimming cut 5 bases from V and 3 bases from J; bases unmatched to any gene: 11. CDR3 residues: CASSFRLGQTTDTQYF. CDR3 bases: TGTGCCAGCAGTTTCCGGTTGGGACAGACAACAGATACGCAGTATTTT.

This clonotype was observed a handful of times. V is TRBV24-1 and J is TRBJ2-5, with D maybe TRBD2 (6 bases). Trimming took off 2 bases at V and 5 bases at J, with 14 bases between the two ends. The CDR3 has 15 residues. Germline V gene lookup returns CDR1 KGHDR and CDR2 SFDVKD. CDR3: CATSDYARGMETQYF. In DNA form, the CDR3 reads TGTGCCACCAGTGATTATGCACGCGGGATGGAGACCCAGTACTTC.

DNA of the CDR3: TGTGCCAGCAGCTTAACCGGGACAGGGGTGGAGACCCAGTACTTC. Translating it yields CASSLTGTGVETQYF. This rearrangement joins TRBV7-3 to TRBJ2-5, with 10 bases matching TRBD1. With V trimmed by 0 bases and J by 5 bases, 3 bases remained unmatched. CDR1 and CDR2 from the germline V gene are SGHTA and FQGTGA. This CDR3 has 15 amino acids.

This clonotype was recorded at least ten times. The genes are TRBV6-2 or TRBV6-3 and TRBJ2-1; D is unresolved. CDR1 and CDR2 from the germline V gene are MNHEY and SVGEGT. The CDR3 runs to 12 residues. Trimming shortened V by 2 bases and J by 4 bases, and 3 bases separated the two germline ends. The DNA for the CDR3 is TGTGCCAGCAGTTACCAATACAATGAGCAGTTCTTC. It codes for CASSYQYNEQFF.

Ten or more counts support this clonotype. The chain is built from TRBV6-4 and TRBJ2-1, with 7 bases matching TRBD2. There are 14 residues in the CDR3. The germline V gene has CDR1 MRHNA and CDR2 SNTAGT. The ends lost 2 bases at V and 9 bases at J; junction bases unmatched: 7. In nucleotides, the CDR3 is TGTGCCAGCAGTGACCGCGGGGGAGGCAGTGAGCAGTTCTTC. The encoded protein is CASSDRGGGSEQFF.

In this sample, this clonotype turned up a few times. The gene calls are TRBV27 and TRBJ2-2; 11 positions agree with TRBD2. The CDR3 totals 15 residues. Germline V lookup: CDR1 MNHEY, CDR2 SMNVEV (reference sequence). Trimming took 6 bases from V and 6 from J; bases not matched to a gene: 6. The CDR3 region has the DNA TGTGCCAGCAGCTTCGGGACTAGCGGAGCCGGGGAGCTGTTTTTT. Amino acids: CASSFGTSGAGELFF.

The rearrangement joins TRBV10-3 to TRBJ2-7; the D gene could be TRBD1 or TRBD2 (5 bases each). The length of the CDR3 is 15 residues. Germline-derived CDR1 and CDR2 are ENHRY and SYGVKD. Deletions cut 0 bases from V and 4 bases from J, with 13 bases between. The CDR3 loop is CAISESDGGLYEQYF. The CDR3 coding sequence is TGTGCCATCAGTGAGTCAGATGGGGGTTTATACGAGCAGTACTTC.

V gene TRBV13 combines with J gene TRBJ2-7; TRBD2 aligns across 8 bases. J lost 4 bases, V lost 0 bases, and 5 bases had no gene match. CDR3 length equals 15 residues. Germline V gene lookup returns CDR1 PRHDT and CDR2 FYEKMQ (reference sequence). This CDR3 is CASSLGSGGPYEQYF. CDR3 bases: TGTGCCAGCAGCTTAGGATCGGGAGGGCCGTACGAGCAGTACTTC.

Only a few counts were recorded for this clonotype. The rearrangement links TRBV9 to TRBJ2-1; the match to TRBD1 covers 8 bases. After removal of 0 bases from V and 4 bases from J, the junction contained 3 bases not matched to a gene. This CDR3 spans 15 amino acids. The germline CDR1 and CDR2 sequences are SGDLS and YYNGEE. The CDR3 nucleotides are TGTGCCAGCAGCGTAGCAGGGGGCGATTACAATGAGCAGTTCTTC. This gives the protein CASSVAGGDYNEQFF. The variable domain in full, with the rest retrieved from reference TRBV9 and TRBJ2-1, is DSGVTQTPKHLITATGQRVTLRCSPRSGDLSVYWYQQSLDQGLQFLIQYYNGEERAKGNILERFSAQQFPDLHSELNLSSLELGDSALYFCASSVAGGDYNEQFFGPGTRLTVL.

Ten or more counts support this clonotype. The rearrangement links TRBV5-1 to TRBJ2-2; possible D gene TRBD1, 5 bases. The CDR3 sequence is 16 residues long. V was shortened by 0 bases and J by 4 bases, with 13 bases between the two germline ends. Germline V gene sequence: CDR1 SGHRS, CDR2 YFSETQ. The CDR3 coding sequence is TGCGCCAGCAGCTTGGGGTGGCAGGGCTCCACCGGGGAGCTGTTTTTT. It translates to CASSLGWQGSTGELFF.